Listed here are 14 T cell receptor beta chains from one sample, sequenced in a study of blood T cell repertoires in COVID-19. TCRdb keeps only in-frame clones here, not all; method: immunoSEQ multiplex PCR. This sample has a few hundred thousand clones; roughly nine tenths occur once, and the top ten carry roughly 8.5%. The sample consisted of PBMCs or T cells enriched from blood (not recorded which). These receptor sequences come from a woman between 55 and 75 years old who had recovered from COVID-19.

Comment on this clone: The junction does not match germline at one end; this may be a read error. J is TRBJ1-1 and V is TRBV14; no reliable D call. CDR3 size: 13 residues. CDR1 is SGHDN and CDR2 is FVKESK in the germline V gene. The CDR3 DNA follows: TGTGCCAGCAGCCAAGAACGACGGACTGCAGCTTTCTTT. This sequence encodes CASSQERRTAAFF.

The rearrangement joins TRBV5-1 to TRBJ2-3, with 7 nucleotides matching TRBD1. With V trimmed by 4 bases and J by 2 bases, 7 bases remained unmatched. This CDR3 contains 15 residues. Per the germline V gene, CDR1 is SGHRS and CDR2 is YFSETQ. This CDR3 is CASSQGQLVTDTQYF. CDR3 coding DNA: TGCGCCAGCAGCCAGGGACAGCTCGTCACAGATACGCAGTATTTT.

This rearrangement joins TRBV18 to TRBJ2-1; tentative D call: TRBD2 (6 bases). The CDR3 loop spans 13 amino acids. Trimming stripped 4 bases from V and 8 bases from J, with 12 bases between. Germline V gene lookup returns CDR1 KGHSH and CDR2 LQKENI. The CDR3, as DNA: TGTGCCAGCTCACGAAGCAGGGAGGATGAGCAGTTCTTC. It is translated as CASSRSREDEQFF.

CDR3 sequence reads: CASSEYLGQTLTGKLFF. The CDR3 DNA reads as TGTGCCAGCAGTGAATACTTGGGACAGACTTTAACGGGGAAACTGTTTTTT. The chain carries TRBV6-1 and TRBJ1-4; TRBD1 aligns across 7 bases. Germline CDR1 and CDR2: MNHNS and SASEGT. This CDR3 contains 17 residues. With 2 bases clipped from V and 11 bases from J, the junction kept 17 bases outside the gene matches.

The J gene is TRBJ1-4, the V gene TRBV5-1, with a tentative D call TRBD1 (6 bases). Germline values: CDR1 SGHRS, CDR2 YFSETQ. The V gene lost 3 bases and the J gene lost 4 bases, with 16 bases spanning the gap. The CDR3 spans 16 residues. The CDR3 nucleotides read TGCGCCAGCAGCTACGACGCGCACAGGGTTAATGAAAAACTGTTTTTT. Encoded protein: CASSYDAHRVNEKLFF.

The chain employs TRBV3-1 (or the pseudogene TRBV3-2) and TRBJ1-1; maybe TRBD1 (5 bases). CDR3 length: 12 residues. The ends were cut back, 3 bases at V and 7 bases at J, with 9 bases in the middle. Per germline, CDR1 LGHDT and CDR2 YNNKEL (reference sequence). The CDR3 sequence: CASSQSRGEAFF. The DNA for the CDR3 is TGTGCCAGCAGCCAGTCAAGGGGTGAAGCTTTCTTT.

The V and J genes are TRBV5-4 and TRBJ2-5; D possibly corresponds to TRBD2 (6 bases). The V gene lost 5 bases and the J gene lost 2 bases, with 10 bases spanning the gap. The germline V gene encodes CDR1 SGHNT and CDR2 YYREEE (reference sequence). The CDR3 is 13 amino acids. The CDR3 DNA follows: TGTGCCAGCAGGCGGGGTATGCAAGAGACCCAGTACTTC. Amino acid sequence: CASRRGMQETQYF. Complete variable domain (other parts from reference TRBV5-4 and TRBJ2-5): ETGVTQSPTHLIKTRGQQVTLRCSSQSGHNTVSWYQQALGQGPQFIFQYYREEENGRGNFPPRFSGLQFPNYSSELNVNALELDDSALYLCASRRGMQETQYFGPGTRLLVL.

The chain combines TRBV24-1 with TRBJ2-1, with TRBD2 identical over 9 bases. V was pared by 3 bases and J by 9 bases, with 5 bases of the junction left unmatched. The CDR3 is made up of 14 amino acids. Germline V gene sequence: CDR1 KGHDR, CDR2 SFDVKD. The CDR3 spells CATSDQRGATEQFF. The DNA for the CDR3 is TGTGCCACCAGTGATCAGCGGGGGGCGACTGAGCAGTTCTTC.

J is TRBJ2-3 and V is TRBV24-1, with D possibly matching TRBD1 (5 bases). The germline V and J ends were trimmed by 2 bases and 0 bases, with 14 bases remaining between them. In germline, CDR1 is KGHDR, CDR2 SFDVKD. This CDR3 contains 17 residues. CDR3 DNA sequence: TGTGCCACCAGTGATTCACGGCAAGGGGCAAGCACAGATACGCAGTATTTT. Its translation: CATSDSRQGASTDTQYF.

The J gene is TRBJ2-3, the V gene TRBV5-1; weak D call: TRBD2 (6 bases). The CDR3 totals 14 residues. The germline gives CDR1 SGHRS, CDR2 YFSETQ. Deletions cut 3 bases from V and 2 bases from J, with 10 bases between. DNA of the CDR3: TGCGCCAGCAGCTGGGACTTACTCACAGATACGCAGTATTTT. Translating it yields CASSWDLLTDTQYF.

The V and J genes are TRBV30 and TRBJ1-1; 8 nucleotides line up with TRBD1. The CDR3 consists of 17 residues. The ends lost 2 bases at V and 1 base at J; junction bases unmatched: 12. Germline V CDR1 and CDR2: GTSNPN, SVGIG (reference sequence). Here the CDR3 DNA reads TGTGCCTGGAGTTTACTACTACAGGGGGAGAAGAACACTGAAGCTTTCTTT. Translated, it gives CAWSLLLQGEKNTEAFF.

The rearrangement links TRBV6-2 or TRBV6-3 to TRBJ2-7; TRBD2 might be the D (5 bases). CDR3 length: 14 residues. V lost 2 bases and J 0 bases, leaving 8 bases between the germline ends. Germline V gene data show CDR1 as MNHEY and CDR2 as SVGEGT. The CDR3 nucleotides are TGTGCCAGCAGTTACGGGAGAAGCTCCTACGAGCAGTACGTC. This gives the protein CASSYGRSSYEQYV.

This chain uses TRBV27 with TRBJ1-4; 7 nucleotides line up with TRBD1. The J segment lost 0 bases and the V segment lost 2 bases, leaving 6 bases of the junction unmatched. This CDR3 comprises 17 residues. CDR1 is MNHEY and CDR2 is SMNVEV in the germline V gene (reference sequence). CDR3 loop: CASSLGPGGATNEKLFF. The CDR3 DNA reads as TGTGCCAGCAGTTTAGGTCCAGGGGGAGCAACTAATGAAAAACTGTTTTTT.

The V gene is TRBV7-2, the J gene TRBJ2-7; TRBD2 matches 10 bases. This CDR3 spans 13 amino acids. Germline V CDR1 and CDR2: SGHTA, FQGNSA. V was pared by 6 bases and J by 7 bases, with 6 bases of the junction left unmatched. The CDR3 nucleotides are TGTGCCAGCAGTCTGGGACTAGCGTATGAGCAGTACGTC. Translation: CASSLGLAYEQYV.